This passage covers 17 T cell receptor beta chains from one sample sequenced in a study of blood T cell repertoires in COVID-19. The table came from immunoSEQ multiplex PCR; TCRdb's copy has only in-frame clones and leaves some out. This table holds about 180,000 clones, 75% to 80% found once. The material sequenced was peripheral blood. The receptors shown here come from a woman between 65 and 79 years old with acute or convalescent COVID-19.

The V gene is TRBV3-1 (or the pseudogene TRBV3-2), the J gene TRBJ2-7; the D gene is possibly TRBD2 (7 bases). Germline CDR1 is LGHDT and CDR2 is YNNKEL (reference sequence). The CDR3 length is 14 residues. V lost 4 bases to trimming and J lost 2 bases, with 12 bases between them. The CDR3 sequence is CASSRGGGAYEQYF. The CDR3 DNA reads as TGTGCCAGCAGCCGGGGGGGCGGAGCCTACGAGCAGTACTTC.

The chain is built from TRBV20-1 and TRBJ2-1; 9 bases fit TRBD2. The CDR3 is made up of 15 amino acids. The J segment lost 4 bases and the V segment lost 3 bases, leaving 7 bases of the junction unmatched. CDR1 and CDR2 from the germline V gene are DFQATT and SNEGSKA (reference sequence). Written as DNA, the CDR3 is TGCAGTGCTAGTCACCTAGCGGGATTTTACAATGAGCAGTTCTTC. Its protein is CSASHLAGFYNEQFF.

This chain joins TRBV19 and TRBJ1-5, with 7 positions matching TRBD1. The V gene end was trimmed by 3 bases and the J gene end by 7 bases; junction bases not matched to a gene: 3. This CDR3 has 13 residues. Per germline, CDR1 LNHDA and CDR2 SQIVND (reference sequence). The CDR3 region has the DNA TGTGCCAGTAGTATCACAGGGGACCAGCCCCAGCATTTT. As protein: CASSITGDQPQHF.

The CDR3 loop is CASSETGHTGELFF. CDR3 DNA sequence: TGTGCCAGCAGTGAAACAGGGCACACCGGGGAGCTGTTTTTT. The rearrangement joins TRBV2 to TRBJ2-2; D possibly corresponds to TRBD1 (6 bases). V lost 2 bases to trimming and J lost 3 bases, with 7 bases between them. The CDR3 has 14 amino acids. In germline, CDR1 is SNHLY, CDR2 FYNNEI.

The chain couples TRBV27 to TRBJ2-7, with 7 bases fitting TRBD1. Germline V CDR1 and CDR2: MNHEY, SMNVEV (reference sequence). CDR3 size: 13 residues. V lost 5 bases to trimming and J lost 1 base; unmatched junction nucleotides: 2. In DNA, the CDR3 is TGTGCCAGCAGTCCGACAGGGTCCTACGAGCAGTACTTC. It is translated as CASSPTGSYEQYF.

The chain employs TRBV2 and TRBJ1-1, with 8 bases identical to TRBD1. This CDR3 is 14 amino acids long. Trimming took 8 bases from V and 7 from J; bases not matched to a gene: 12. Per the germline V gene, CDR1 is SNHLY and CDR2 is FYNNEI. As DNA, the CDR3 is TGTGCCAGCGTGCTGGGACAGGAGGGGCTTGAAGCTTTCTTT. Translation gives CASVLGQEGLEAFF.

The chain joins TRBV3-1 (or the pseudogene TRBV3-2) to TRBJ2-1, with a weak D call TRBD2 (6 bases). V dropped 4 bases and J dropped 0 bases, with 16 bases sitting between them. Per the germline V gene, CDR1 is LGHDT and CDR2 is YNNKEL (reference sequence). The CDR3 contains 17 residues. The CDR3 nucleotides are TGTGCCAGCAGCCGGGGCCCAGCGGGCCTCTCCTACAATGAGCAGTTCTTC. Translating it yields CASSRGPAGLSYNEQFF.

The chain carries TRBV2 and TRBJ1-2; weak D call: TRBD1 (6 bases). V was cut by 1 base and J by 7 bases, with 16 bases left in between. The CDR3 runs 15 residues. Germline lookup yields CDR1 SNHLY and CDR2 FYNNEI. The CDR3 region has the DNA TGTGCCAGCAGTGAAGAAGGGGGTAGGGCGGGTGGCTACACCTTC. The encoded protein is CASSEEGGRAGGYTF.

The rearrangement links TRBV4-1 to TRBJ1-3; D unclear. Trimming pared 0 bases from V and 0 bases from J, leaving 12 bases between. The CDR3 sequence is 17 residues long. Per germline, CDR1 MGHRA and CDR2 YSYEKL. The CDR3 protein is CASSQEPHANSGNTIYF. CDR3 nucleotide sequence: TGCGCCAGCAGCCAAGAGCCCCACGCGAACTCTGGAAACACCATATATTTT.

J is TRBJ1-4 and V is TRBV15; 11 positions match TRBD1. Germline V gene sequence: CDR1 LNHNV, CDR2 YYDKDF (reference sequence). V shed 5 bases, J shed 6 bases, and the junction held 8 bases outside the gene matches. The CDR3 has 16 amino acids. The CDR3 reads CATSPRSGQGDEKLFF. CDR3 bases: TGTGCCACCAGCCCGAGATCGGGACAGGGGGATGAAAAACTGTTTTTT.

This clone was counted once. V usage is TRBV2 and J usage is TRBJ2-2; TRBD2 aligns across 10 bases. The CDR3 runs to 15 residues. V lost 2 bases, J lost 5 bases, and 2 bases stayed unmatched. Germline V gene lookup returns CDR1 SNHLY and CDR2 FYNNEI. CDR3: CASSELAGDTGELFF. In nucleotides, the CDR3 is TGTGCCAGCAGTGAACTAGCGGGGGATACCGGGGAGCTGTTTTTT.

The sample holds a few counts of this clone. This sequence joins TRBV28 and TRBJ2-5; 8 positions agree with TRBD1. Trimming cost V 6 bases and J 3 bases; bases outside gene matches: 3. CDR1 and CDR2 from the germline V gene are MDHEN and SYDVKM. The CDR3 has 13 residues. CDR3 protein: CASRLTGEETQYF. CDR3 sequence (DNA): TGTGCCAGCAGGTTGACAGGGGAAGAGACCCAGTACTTC.

The V gene is TRBV19, the J gene TRBJ1-2; D not certain. Trimming pared 4 bases from V and 4 bases from J, leaving 19 bases between. Germline lookup yields CDR1 LNHDA and CDR2 SQIVND (reference sequence). The CDR3 length is 16 residues. The CDR3 sequence is CASSTSAAPLGYGYTF. As DNA, the CDR3 is TGTGCCAGTAGTACCTCCGCGGCTCCCCTTGGCTATGGCTACACCTTC.

The V call is TRBV5-1, the J call TRBJ2-5; D is unclear. The CDR3 consists of 13 residues. With 10 bases removed from V and 1 base from J, the gap between germline ends came to 14 bases. Germline assignment: CDR1 SGHRS and CDR2 YFSETQ. The CDR3 is CASSRSTQETQYF. Here the CDR3 DNA reads TGCGCCTCCTCGAGGAGCACCCAAGAGACCCAGTACTTC.

The V call is TRBV6-5, the J call TRBJ2-2; no definite D call. This CDR3 is built from 15 residues. V gave up 8 bases and J gave up 2 bases, with 15 bases separating them. Germline values: CDR1 MNHEY, CDR2 SVGAGI. CDR3 DNA: TGTGCCAGCGACCACCACCGGGTAAACACCGGGGAGCTGTTTTTT. Amino acid sequence: CASDHHRVNTGELFF.

This clone has just one count. The J gene is TRBJ1-5, the V gene TRBV19; TRBD1 might be the D (5 bases). CDR3 length equals 15 residues. V lost 3 bases to trimming and J lost 4 bases, with 13 bases between them. Germline loops: CDR1 LNHDA, CDR2 SQIVND (reference sequence). The chain's CDR3 is CASSISGQGNQPQHF. In DNA form, the CDR3 reads TGTGCCAGTAGTATTTCCGGTCAGGGAAATCAGCCCCAGCATTTT.

V usage is TRBV10-1 and J usage is TRBJ2-7, with TRBD2 matching 7 bases. Germline V gene data show CDR1 as WNHNN and CDR2 as SYGVQD (reference sequence). Unmatched junction bases numbered 9, after V lost 5 bases and J lost 2 bases. There are 15 residues in the CDR3. CDR3 region: CASSPGTGGTYEQYF. CDR3 in DNA: TGCGCCAGCAGTCCTGGGACGGGAGGCACCTACGAGCAGTACTTC.